Listed below are T cell receptor beta chains from one sample, sequenced in a study of early T cells in non-severe SARS-CoV-2 infection. TCRdb redid the calling of the 5' RACE reads with MiXCR, one entry per CDR3 protein. Found here are fewer than 120,000 distinct CDR3 sequences, around 12% of them singletons; the top ten hold 3.5% to 4%. Sequenced here: whole blood, sampled at baseline. The origin of the receptors is an adult who was a healthcare worker with PCR-confirmed SARS-CoV-2 infection or an uninfected control (not recorded which). Both conserved end residues are part of each CDR3. Each record gives: V gene, D gene, J gene, clone size, CDR3 protein, CDR3 DNA. A D gene is named only where the DNA matches it firmly. Size values are once, few and many counts, or a class for expanded clones, and some rows have none.

TRBV25-1,.,TRBJ1-6,.,CASSEFGTHNSPLHF,TGTGCCAGCAGTGAATTTGGGACTCATAATTCACCCCTCCACTTT
TRBV11-2,.,TRBJ2-7,few,CASSPGRVTYEQYF,TGTGCCAGCAGCCCCGGGCGGGTTACCTACGAGCAGTACTTC
TRBV29-1,.,TRBJ2-6,many,CSVEGGGMTANVLTF,TGCAGCGTTGAAGGAGGGGGGATGACAGCCAACGTCCTGACTTTC
TRBV6-5,.,TRBJ2-1,.,CASSYKRSLVYEQFF,TGTGCCAGCAGTTATAAGCGGTCCCTCGTCTATGAGCAGTTCTTC
TRBV14,TRBD2,TRBJ2-5,.,CASSQEPREGETQYF,TGTGCCAGCAGCCAAGAGCCCAGGGAGGGAGAGACCCAGTACTTC
TRBV30,.,TRBJ1-1,.,CAWSRGSGNTEAFF,TGTGCCTGGAGTCGGGGGTCGGGGAACACTGAAGCTTTCTTT
TRBV29-1,.,TRBJ1-2,many,CSVPGPPYGYTF,TGCAGCGTTCCGGGACCTCCCTATGGCTACACCTTC
TRBV6-1,TRBD1,TRBJ1-6,.,CASSEGTENSPLHF,TGTGCCAGCAGTGAGGGGACAGAAAATTCACCCCTCCACTTT
TRBV29-1,TRBD2,TRBJ2-7,many,CSVRPTSGTSQGQYF,TGCAGCGTTCGACCAACTTCCGGGACTAGTCAAGGACAGTACTTC
TRBV6-5,TRBD1,TRBJ2-1,.,CASSPSDRVHNEQFF,TGTGCCAGCAGCCCCTCGGACAGGGTCCACAATGAGCAGTTCTTC
TRBV5-1,TRBD2,TRBJ2-5,few,CASSSLATQETQYF,TGCGCCAGCAGCTCACTAGCGACTCAAGAGACCCAGTACTTC
TRBV14,TRBD2,TRBJ2-1,.,CASSPFRGLAGGSQSYNEQFF,TGTGCCAGCAGCCCCTTTCGGGGACTAGCGGGGGGATCCCAGTCCTACAATGAGCAGTTCTTC
TRBV30,.,TRBJ2-5,few,CAWSPVGQETQYF,TGTGCCTGGAGCCCTGTCGGCCAAGAGACCCAGTACTTC
TRBV7-9,.,TRBJ2-3,few,CASSFTRQEDTQYF,TGTGCCAGCAGCTTCACTCGACAGGAGGATACGCAGTATTTT
TRBV2,.,TRBJ1-5,many,CASGEGWNSNQPQHF,TGTGCCAGCGGGGAGGGTTGGAATAGCAATCAGCCCCAGCATTTT
TRBV5-6,.,TRBJ2-5,few,CASSLEGETQYF,TGTGCCAGCAGCTTGGAGGGTGAGACCCAGTACTTC
TRBV20-1,TRBD1,TRBJ1-6,few,CSARGTGRSPLHF,TGCAGTGCTAGAGGGACAGGGCGTTCACCCCTCCACTTT
TRBV5-5,.,TRBJ1-4,few,CASSLTTDSYNEKLFF,TGTGCCAGCAGCCTCACTACGGACAGCTATAATGAAAAACTGTTTTTT
TRBV20-1,TRBD2,TRBJ2-5,.,CSAPAGGQETQYF,TGCAGTGCTCCAGCGGGGGGGCAAGAGACCCAGTACTTC
TRBV12-3/TRBV12-4,.,TRBJ2-1,few,CASSWTIHNEQFF,TGTGCCAGCAGTTGGACCATTCACAATGAGCAGTTCTTC
TRBV29-1,TRBD1,TRBJ2-3,few,CSVDRQGAADTQYF,TGCAGCGTTGATAGACAGGGGGCGGCAGATACGCAGTATTTT
TRBV12-3/TRBV12-4,TRBD1,TRBJ1-5,.,CASRPGTGINQPQHF,TGTGCCAGCAGGCCCGGGACAGGGATCAATCAGCCCCAGCATTTT
TRBV12-3/TRBV12-4,.,TRBJ1-6,few,CASSFRRYNSPLHF,TGTGCCAGCAGTTTTCGCCGCTATAATTCACCCCTCCACTTT
TRBV7-9,.,TRBJ2-2,few,CASSIFTTGNTGELFF,TGTGCCAGCAGCATATTCACGACAGGGAACACCGGGGAGCTGTTTTTT
TRBV28,.,TRBJ2-7,many,CASSLLTSYEQYF,TGTGCCAGCAGTTTACTTACCTCCTACGAGCAGTACTTC
TRBV5-8,.,TRBJ2-3,many,CASSAEEGRAADTQYF,TGTGCCAGCAGCGCCGAGGAGGGCAGGGCGGCAGATACGCAGTATTTT
TRBV27,.,TRBJ1-6,.,CATGQIYSPLHF,TGTGCCACAGGACAGATTTATTCACCCCTCCACTTT
TRBV7-9,.,TRBJ2-1,few,CASSPDPGSEAFF,TGTGCCAGCAGCCCGGATCCGGGGTCCGAGGCGTTCTTC
TRBV20-1,.,TRBJ1-5,.,CSARDYRDRGQPQHF,TGCAGTGCTAGAGATTACAGGGATCGAGGTCAGCCCCAGCATTTT
TRBV5-1,.,TRBJ1-1,.,CASSGVQGGTEAFF,TGCGCCAGCAGTGGAGTTCAGGGCGGGACTGAAGCTTTCTTT
TRBV7-9,TRBD1,TRBJ2-7,few,CASSGKGAYEQYF,TGTGCCAGCAGCGGGAAGGGGGCTTACGAGCAGTACTTC
TRBV9,TRBD1,TRBJ1-2,.,CASSAKDRGLGYTF,TGTGCCAGCAGCGCGAAAGACAGGGGCCTAGGCTACACCTTC
TRBV7-9,TRBD2,TRBJ2-1,many,CASSSSGGAYNEQFF,TGTGCCAGCAGCTCCAGCGGGGGTGCCTACAATGAGCAGTTCTTC
TRBV5-6,.,TRBJ2-1,few,CASSWDLYNEQFF,TGTGCCAGCAGCTGGGACCTATACAATGAGCAGTTCTTC
TRBV9,TRBD2,TRBJ2-7,few,CASSVDGGSVAYEQYF,TGTGCCAGCAGCGTAGACGGCGGGAGCGTAGCCTACGAGCAGTACTTC
TRBV7-9,TRBD1,TRBJ1-5,few,CASSSQGTQPQHF,TGTGCCAGCAGCTCACAGGGGACTCAGCCCCAGCATTTT
TRBV4-1,.,TRBJ1-1,few,CASSQDRRGTEAFF,TGCGCCAGCAGCCAAGATCGACGGGGGACTGAAGCTTTCTTT
TRBV10-3,.,TRBJ1-1,many,CAISEPSAGNTEAFF,TGTGCCATCAGTGAACCGTCTGCGGGGAACACTGAAGCTTTCTTT
TRBV7-8,TRBD1,TRBJ1-1,few,CASSLVSAGGEDTEAFF,TGTGCCAGCAGCTTAGTTTCGGCAGGGGGCGAGGACACTGAAGCTTTCTTT
TRBV9,TRBD1,TRBJ2-7,once,CASSASYDRGYEQYF,TGTGCCAGCAGCGCTAGTTACGACAGGGGGTACGAGCAGTACTTC
TRBV3-1,.,TRBJ2-1,once,CASSQGPGSYNEQFF,TGTGCCAGCAGCCAAGGACCGGGTTCCTACAATGAGCAGTTCTTC
TRBV7-2,.,TRBJ1-2,many,CASSLDRDLSSGYTF,TGTGCCAGCAGCTTAGACCGGGATCTCTCCTCTGGCTACACCTTC
TRBV20-1,TRBD2,TRBJ2-7,many,CSARFGGGRTYYEQYF,TGCAGTGCTAGATTCGGTGGCGGGAGGACCTACTACGAGCAGTACTTC
TRBV7-2,.,TRBJ1-5,.,CASSLGRAVNQPQHF,TGTGCCAGCAGCTTGGGTAGGGCAGTCAATCAGCCCCAGCATTTT
TRBV7-9,.,TRBJ1-2,many,CASSPTEIYGYTF,TGTGCCAGCAGCCCGACAGAGATCTATGGCTACACCTTC
TRBV9,.,TRBJ1-1,.,CASSPPHMGVGTEAFF,TGTGCCAGCAGCCCCCCCCACATGGGGGTTGGGACTGAAGCTTTCTTT
TRBV5-1,.,TRBJ1-3,few,CASSQQSSGNTIYF,TGCGCCAGCAGTCAACAGAGCTCTGGAAACACCATATATTTT
TRBV18,TRBD1,TRBJ2-7,.,CASSADRVSYEQYF,TGTGCCAGCTCAGCGGACAGGGTATCATACGAGCAGTACTTC
TRBV6-1,TRBD1,TRBJ1-4,.,CASRIQGTATNEKLFF,TGTGCCAGCAGAATACAGGGGACTGCAACTAATGAAAAACTGTTTTTT
TRBV12-3/TRBV12-4,TRBD1,TRBJ2-4,few,CASTQGLAKNIQYF,TGTGCCAGCACACAGGGGCTAGCCAAAAACATTCAGTACTTC
TRBV24-1,.,TRBJ1-3,.,CATSEWKDSFSSGNTIYF,TGTGCCACCAGTGAATGGAAGGACAGCTTTTCCTCTGGAAACACCATATATTTT
TRBV30,.,TRBJ2-3,many,CAWTPKREFDTQYF,TGTGCCTGGACCCCTAAACGGGAGTTTGATACGCAGTATTTT
TRBV7-9,.,TRBJ1-2,.,CASSLVDSAHGYTF,TGTGCCAGCAGCTTAGTCGACAGCGCCCATGGCTACACCTTC
TRBV18,.,TRBJ1-1,.,CASSPTDEKINTEAFF,TGTGCCAGCTCACCGACGGACGAGAAGATAAACACTGAAGCTTTCTTT
TRBV19,.,TRBJ2-5,few,CASSTNPGPEWQETQYF,TGTGCCAGTAGTACCAACCCGGGCCCGGAGTGGCAAGAGACCCAGTACTTC
TRBV2,.,TRBJ1-1,many,CASSEYVGMNTEAFF,TGTGCCAGCAGTGAATATGTGGGGATGAACACTGAAGCTTTCTTT
TRBV7-3,TRBD1,TRBJ2-1,few,CASSSGQGHNEQFF,TGTGCCAGCAGCTCGGGACAGGGGCACAATGAGCAGTTCTTC